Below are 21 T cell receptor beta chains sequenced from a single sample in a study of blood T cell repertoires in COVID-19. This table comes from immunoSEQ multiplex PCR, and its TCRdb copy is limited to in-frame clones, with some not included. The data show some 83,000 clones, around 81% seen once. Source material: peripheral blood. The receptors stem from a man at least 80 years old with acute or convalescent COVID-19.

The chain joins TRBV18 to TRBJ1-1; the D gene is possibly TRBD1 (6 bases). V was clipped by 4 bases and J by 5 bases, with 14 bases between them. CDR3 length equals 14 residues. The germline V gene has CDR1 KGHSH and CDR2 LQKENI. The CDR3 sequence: CASSRARGATEAFF. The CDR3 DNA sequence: TGTGCCAGCTCACGCGCCCGGGGGGCTACTGAAGCTTTCTTT.

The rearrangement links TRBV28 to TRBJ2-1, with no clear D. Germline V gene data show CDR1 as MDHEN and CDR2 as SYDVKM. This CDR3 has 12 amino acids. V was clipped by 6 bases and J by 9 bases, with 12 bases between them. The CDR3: CASRPEVGEQFF. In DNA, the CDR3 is TGTGCCAGCAGACCAGAGGTAGGTGAGCAGTTCTTC.

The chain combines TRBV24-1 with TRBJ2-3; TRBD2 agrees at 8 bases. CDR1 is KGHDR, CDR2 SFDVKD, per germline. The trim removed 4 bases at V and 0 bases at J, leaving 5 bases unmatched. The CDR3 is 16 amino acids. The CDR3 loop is CATSDTSGPSTDTQYF. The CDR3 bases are TGTGCCACCAGTGACACTAGCGGACCGAGCACAGATACGCAGTATTTT.

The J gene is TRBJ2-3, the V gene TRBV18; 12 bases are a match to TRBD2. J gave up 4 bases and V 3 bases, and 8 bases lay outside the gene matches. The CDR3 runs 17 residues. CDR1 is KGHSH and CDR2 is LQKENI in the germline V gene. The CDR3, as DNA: TGTGCCAGCTCACCCCAGGCGACTAGCGGGAGATCAGATACGCAGTATTTT. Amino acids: CASSPQATSGRSDTQYF. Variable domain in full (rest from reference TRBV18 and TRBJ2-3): NAGVMQNPRHLVRRRGQEARLRCSPMKGHSHVYWYRQLPEEGLKFMVYLQKENIIDESGMPKERFSAEFPKEGPSILRIQQVVRGDSAAYFCASSPQATSGRSDTQYFGPGTRLTVL.

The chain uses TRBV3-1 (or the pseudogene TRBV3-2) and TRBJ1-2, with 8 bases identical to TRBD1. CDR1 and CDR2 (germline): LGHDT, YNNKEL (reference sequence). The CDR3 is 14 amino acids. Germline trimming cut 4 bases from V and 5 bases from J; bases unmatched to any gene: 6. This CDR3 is CASSPRTGQYGYTF. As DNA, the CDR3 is TGTGCCAGCAGCCCAAGGACAGGGCAATATGGCTACACCTTC.

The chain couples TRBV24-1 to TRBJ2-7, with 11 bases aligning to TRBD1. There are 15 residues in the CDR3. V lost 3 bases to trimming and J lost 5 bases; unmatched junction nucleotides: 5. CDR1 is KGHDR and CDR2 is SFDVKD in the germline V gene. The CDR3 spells CATSDGQGASNEQYF. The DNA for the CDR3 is TGTGCCACCAGTGATGGACAGGGGGCAAGCAACGAGCAGTACTTC.

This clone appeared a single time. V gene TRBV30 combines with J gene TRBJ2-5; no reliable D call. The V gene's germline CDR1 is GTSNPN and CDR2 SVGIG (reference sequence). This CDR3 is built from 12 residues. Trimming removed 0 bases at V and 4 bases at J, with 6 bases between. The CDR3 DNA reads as TGTGCCTGGAGTGTACTGCGAGAGACCCAGTACTTC. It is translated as CAWSVLRETQYF.

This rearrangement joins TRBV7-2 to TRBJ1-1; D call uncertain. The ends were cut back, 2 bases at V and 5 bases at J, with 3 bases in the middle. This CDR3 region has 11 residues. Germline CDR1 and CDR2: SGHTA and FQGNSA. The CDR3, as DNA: TGTGCCAGCAGCTTAATAACTGAAGCTTTCTTT. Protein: CASSLITEAFF.

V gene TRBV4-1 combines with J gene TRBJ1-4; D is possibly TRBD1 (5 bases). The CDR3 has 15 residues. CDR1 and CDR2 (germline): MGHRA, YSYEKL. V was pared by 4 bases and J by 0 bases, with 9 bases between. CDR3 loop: CASSPRQTTNEKLFF. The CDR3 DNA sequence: TGCGCCAGCAGCCCGAGACAGACAACTAATGAAAAACTGTTTTTT.

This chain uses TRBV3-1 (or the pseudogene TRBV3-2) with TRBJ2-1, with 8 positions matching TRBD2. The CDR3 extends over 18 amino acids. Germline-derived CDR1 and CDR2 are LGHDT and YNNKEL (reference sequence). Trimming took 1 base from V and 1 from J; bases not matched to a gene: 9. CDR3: CASSQGGLAGASYNEQFF. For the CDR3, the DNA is TGTGCCAGCAGCCAAGGAGGCCTAGCGGGTGCTTCCTACAATGAGCAGTTCTTC.

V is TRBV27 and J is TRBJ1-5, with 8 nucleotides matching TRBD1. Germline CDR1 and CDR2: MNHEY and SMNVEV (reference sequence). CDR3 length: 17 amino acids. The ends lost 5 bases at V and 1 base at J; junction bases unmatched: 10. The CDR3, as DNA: TGTGCCAGCAGTACCTATCCCCGGGACAGGAGCAATCAGCCCCAGCATTTT. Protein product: CASSTYPRDRSNQPQHF.

The CDR3 DNA is TGTGCCAGCAGCTTAACAGGGTTTCGGGAGACCCAGTACTTC. Residues: CASSLTGFRETQYF. The chain carries TRBV7-2 and TRBJ2-5, with D perhaps TRBD1 (6 bases). This CDR3 is built from 14 residues. V was shortened by 2 bases and J by 5 bases, with 12 bases between the two germline ends. Germline CDR1 is SGHTA and CDR2 is FQGNSA. The full variable domain, completed using reference TRBV7-2 and TRBJ2-5, is GAGVSQSPSNKVTEKGKDVELRCDPISGHTALYWYRQSLGQGLEFLIYFQGNSAPDKSGLPSDRFSAERTGGSVSTLTIQRTQQEDSAVYLCASSLTGFRETQYFGPGTRLLVL.

The CDR3 DNA is TGTGCCAGCAGGGGCCAGGGGCCAGATACGCAGTATTTT. Protein product: CASRGQGPDTQYF. V gene TRBV3-1 (or the pseudogene TRBV3-2) combines with J gene TRBJ2-3, with D tentatively TRBD1 (6 bases). Looked up from germline, CDR1 is LGHDT and CDR2 is YNNKEL (reference sequence). The CDR3 loop spans 13 amino acids. Trimming pared 6 bases from V and 4 bases from J, leaving 11 bases between.

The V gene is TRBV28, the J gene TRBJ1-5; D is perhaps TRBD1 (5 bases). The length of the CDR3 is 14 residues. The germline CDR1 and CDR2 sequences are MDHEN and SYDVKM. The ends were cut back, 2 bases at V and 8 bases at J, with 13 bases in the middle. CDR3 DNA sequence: TGTGCCAGCAGTTTAGGGCAGGGCACGGAGCCCCAGCATTTT. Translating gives CASSLGQGTEPQHF.

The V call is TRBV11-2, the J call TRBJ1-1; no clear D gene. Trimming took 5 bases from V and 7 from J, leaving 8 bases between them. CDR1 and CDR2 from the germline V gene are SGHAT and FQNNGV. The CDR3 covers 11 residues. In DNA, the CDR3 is TGTGCCAGCAGCGACTATGGTGAAGCTTTCTTT. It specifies CASSDYGEAFF. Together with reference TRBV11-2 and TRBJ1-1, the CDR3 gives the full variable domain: EAGVAQSPRYKIIEKRQSVAFWCNPISGHATLYWYQQILGQGPKLLIQFQNNGVVDDSQLPKDRFSAERLKGVDSTLKIQPAKLEDSAVYLCASSDYGEAFFGQGTRLTVV.

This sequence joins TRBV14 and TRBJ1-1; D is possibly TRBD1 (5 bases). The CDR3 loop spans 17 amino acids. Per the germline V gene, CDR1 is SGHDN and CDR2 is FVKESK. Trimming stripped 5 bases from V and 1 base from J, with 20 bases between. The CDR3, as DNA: TGTGCCAGCAGCAGACTCCGGGGGGGTGGAGAGAACACTGAAGCTTTCTTT. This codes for CASSRLRGGGENTEAFF.

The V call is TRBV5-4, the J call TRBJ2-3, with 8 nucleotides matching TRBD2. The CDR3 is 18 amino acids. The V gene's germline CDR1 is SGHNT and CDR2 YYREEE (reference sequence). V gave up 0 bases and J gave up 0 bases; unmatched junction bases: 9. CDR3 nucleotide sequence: TGTGCCAGCAGCTTGGGAGCGGGAGTCTTCGGTAGCACAGATACGCAGTATTTT. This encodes CASSLGAGVFGSTDTQYF.

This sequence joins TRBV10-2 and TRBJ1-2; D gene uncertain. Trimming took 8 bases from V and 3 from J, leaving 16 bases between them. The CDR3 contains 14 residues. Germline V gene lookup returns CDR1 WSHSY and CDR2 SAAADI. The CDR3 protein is CASGGEAFDYGYTF. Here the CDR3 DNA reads TGCGCCAGCGGAGGTGAGGCATTTGACTATGGCTACACCTTC.

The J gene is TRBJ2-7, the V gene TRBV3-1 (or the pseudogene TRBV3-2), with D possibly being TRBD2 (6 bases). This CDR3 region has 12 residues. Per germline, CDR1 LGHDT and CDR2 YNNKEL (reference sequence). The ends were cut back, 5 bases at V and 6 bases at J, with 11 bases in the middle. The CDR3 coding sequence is TGTGCCAGCAGCAGAACTAGCTTCGAGCAGTACTTC. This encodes CASSRTSFEQYF.

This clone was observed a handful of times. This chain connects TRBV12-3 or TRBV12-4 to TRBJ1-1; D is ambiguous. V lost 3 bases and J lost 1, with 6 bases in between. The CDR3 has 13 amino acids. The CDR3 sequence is CASSFGENTEAFF. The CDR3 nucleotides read TGTGCCAGCAGTTTTGGAGAGAACACTGAAGCTTTCTTT.

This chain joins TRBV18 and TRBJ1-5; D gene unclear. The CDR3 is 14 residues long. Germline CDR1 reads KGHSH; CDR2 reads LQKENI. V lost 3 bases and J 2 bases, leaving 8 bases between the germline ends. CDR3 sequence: CASSPAVGNQPQHF. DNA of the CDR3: TGTGCCAGCTCACCGGCGGTAGGCAATCAGCCCCAGCATTTT. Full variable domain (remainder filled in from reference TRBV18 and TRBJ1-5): NAGVMQNPRHLVRRRGQEARLRCSPMKGHSHVYWYRQLPEEGLKFMVYLQKENIIDESGMPKERFSAEFPKEGPSILRIQQVVRGDSAAYFCASSPAVGNQPQHFGDGTRLSIL.